The sample holds one count of the clone carrying this TCR beta chain. The data were obtained in a study of shared clonotypes between healthy human individuals. V was shortened by 2 bases and J by 8 bases, with 12 bases between the two germline ends. The length of the CDR3 is 13 residues. Germline-derived CDR1 and CDR2 are SGHTA and FQGNSA. Assay: immunoSEQ multiplex PCR; the TCRdb copy retains only in-frame clones and omits some. The sample yields about 380,000 clones, 90% to 98% seen once. The specimen was memory CD8+ T cells sorted from blood. Specified subset: CD45RO+ cells pooled with CCR7-negative TemRA cells. The V and J genes are TRBV7-2 and TRBJ1-2; D gene uncertain. The receptor's source is a man under 40 in good health. The chain's CDR3 is CASSLTWVRGYTF. The CDR3 DNA is TGTGCCAGCAGCTTAACTTGGGTCCGGGGCTACACCTTC.